This is a list of T cell receptor beta chains from one sample in a study of T cell changes during pregnancy in multiple sclerosis. Using immunoSEQ multiplex PCR, the repertoire was profiled, and TCRdb retains in-frame clones only, with some absent. This sample has about 35,000 clones; more than 70% occur once, and the top ten carry more than 0.7%. The sample in question was CD4+ T cells from peripheral blood mononuclear cells, obtained after pregnancy. Receptor source: a female donor in good health, enrolled as a control in a pregnancy study. The CDR3 runs from the conserved cysteine through the conserved F or W. A D gene is named only where the DNA matches it firmly. Clone size is stated in some rows and not others, as once, few, many or a class when expanded.

TRBV28	TRBJ2-7	NA	NA	TGTGCCAGCAGTGTAGACAGAATTGCCTACGAGCAGTACTTC	CASSVDRIAYEQYF
TRBV7-2	TRBJ1-5	NA	TRBD1	TGTGCCAGCAGCTTTTCAGGGGGCGATCAGCCCCAGCATTTT	CASSFSGGDQPQHF
TRBV7-3	TRBJ2-5	NA	TRBD2	TGTGCCAGCAGCCCCCCGGGGGGGACCCAGTACTTC	CASSPPGGTQYF
TRBV6-1	TRBJ1-2	NA	TRBD1	TGTGCCAGCACCTACACCCAGGGGGCGGCTGGCTACACCTTC	CASTYTQGAAGYTF
TRBV27	TRBJ2-1	NA	TRBD2	TGTGCCAGCAGTTTCATTAGCGGGGGGCGCTACAATGAGCAGTTCTTC	CASSFISGGRYNEQFF
TRBV7-6	TRBJ2-2	NA	TRBD2	TGTGCCAGCAGCCAAAAAACGGGACTAGCGGGGGGTAACGGGGAGCTGTTTTTT	CASSQKTGLAGGNGELFF
TRBV2	TRBJ2-2	NA	TRBD1	TGTGCCAGCAATTCGTTACAGGGGGACACCGGGGAGCTGTTTTTT	CASNSLQGDTGELFF
TRBV4-1	TRBJ1-4	NA	NA	TGCGCCAGCAGCCAAGTGAGGGAAGGGGAAAAACTGTTTTTT	CASSQVREGEKLFF
TRBV18	TRBJ2-2	NA	TRBD2	TGTGCCAGCTCACTAGGACTAGCGGGGGTCGTTGGAACCGGGGAGCTGTTTTTT	CASSLGLAGVVGTGELFF
TRBV27	TRBJ1-2	once	NA	TGTGCCAGCAGTTTGAGGTGGGACTATGGCTACACCTTC	CASSLRWDYGYTF
TRBV5-1	TRBJ2-1	NA	TRBD2	TGCGCCAGCAGCTCCTCTAGCGGGAGCTACAATGAGCAGTTCTTC	CASSSSSGSYNEQFF